Listed here are 22 T cell receptor beta chains from one sample, sequenced in a study of T cell responses to AZD1222 COVID-19 vaccine. Sequencing used immunoSEQ multiplex PCR; TCRdb keeps in-frame clones, though not all of them. The sample records some 150,000 clones, approximately 90% being singletons. The sequences come from peripheral blood, collected on day 0 of MenACWY control vaccination. The source of these receptors is an adult in good health.

The CDR3 DNA sequence: TGTGCCAGCAGCTTAGGACAGGGGCAAGAGACCCAGTACTTC. Translating gives CASSLGQGQETQYF. V and J are TRBV11-2 and TRBJ2-5; 8 nucleotides line up with TRBD1. The junction had 0 bases not matched to a gene; V was cut back by 1 base and J by 2 bases. The CDR3 is made up of 14 amino acids. Germline assignment: CDR1 SGHAT and CDR2 FQNNGV.

The chain combines TRBV2 with TRBJ2-1, with D perhaps TRBD2 (6 bases). Germline CDR1 and CDR2: SNHLY and FYNNEI. This CDR3 contains 15 residues. The germline V and J ends were trimmed by 3 bases and 2 bases, with 11 bases remaining between them. CDR3 residues: CASSEGAGAYNEQFF. The CDR3 DNA is TGTGCCAGCAGTGAGGGAGCGGGTGCCTACAATGAGCAGTTCTTC.

The chain employs TRBV5-1 and TRBJ1-2; 7 nucleotides line up with TRBD1. Germline V CDR1 and CDR2: SGHRS, YFSETQ. J gave up 6 bases and V 4 bases, and 9 bases lay outside the gene matches. The length of the CDR3 is 14 residues. CDR3 sequence reads: CASSPGTVLDGYTF. The CDR3 region has the DNA TGCGCCAGCAGCCCCGGGACAGTCCTTGATGGCTACACCTTC. The whole variable domain, remainder taken from reference TRBV5-1 and TRBJ1-2, is KAGVTQTPRYLIKTRGQQVTLSCSPISGHRSVSWYQQTPGQGLQFLFEYFSETQRNKGNFPGRFSGRQFSNSRSEMNVSTLELGDSALYLCASSPGTVLDGYTFGSGTRLTVV.

This chain uses TRBV5-8 with TRBJ1-1; a possible D gene is TRBD1 (6 bases). The CDR3 loop spans 14 amino acids. Trimming left V 5 bases short and J 10 bases short, with 21 bases between. Germline V gene lookup returns CDR1 SGHTS and CDR2 YDEGEE. CDR3 sequence reads: CASSQGQLGQRAFF. The CDR3 bases are TGTGCCAGCAGTCAAGGACAGTTAGGGCAACGAGCTTTCTTT.

Remarks on this clone: Other DNA sequences in the same sample also yield this CDR3. This chain uses TRBV4-1 with TRBJ1-5; D gene unclear. V lost 0 bases, J lost 3 bases, and 9 bases lay in between. The CDR3 runs to 15 residues. The germline gives CDR1 MGHRA, CDR2 YSYEKL. This CDR3 reads CASSQDRGPNQPQHF. The CDR3 DNA sequence: TGCGCCAGCAGCCAAGATCGGGGTCCCAATCAGCCCCAGCATTTT.

A few counts support this clone. J is TRBJ2-2 and V is TRBV28; D is unclear. The CDR3 loop spans 17 amino acids. The germline V and J ends were trimmed by 2 bases and 6 bases, with 19 bases remaining between them. Germline-derived CDR1 and CDR2 are MDHEN and SYDVKM. This CDR3 reads CASSLRYDTWRAGELFF. In DNA, the CDR3 is TGTGCCAGCAGTTTACGGTACGACACATGGAGAGCCGGGGAGCTGTTTTTT.

This chain joins TRBV5-1 and TRBJ1-1; 9 bases line up with TRBD1. The germline gives CDR1 SGHRS, CDR2 YFSETQ. The junction had 6 bases not matched to a gene; V was cut back by 2 bases and J by 4 bases. This CDR3 region has 15 residues. Here the CDR3 reads CASSFTGGLGTEAFF. Written as DNA, the CDR3 is TGCGCCAGCAGCTTTACAGGGGGCCTGGGCACTGAAGCTTTCTTT.

The genes are TRBV19 and TRBJ1-4; TRBD1 is a possible D gene (5 bases). The V gene's germline CDR1 is LNHDA and CDR2 SQIVND (reference sequence). V was pared by 5 bases and J by 4 bases, with 11 bases between. The CDR3 covers 14 residues. The CDR3 reads CASSSGRRNEKLFF. CDR3 nucleotide sequence: TGTGCCAGTAGTTCGGGGCGGCGTAATGAAAAACTGTTTTTT. The whole variable domain, filled in from reference TRBV19 and TRBJ1-4, reads DGGITQSPKYLFRKEGQNVTLSCEQNLNHDAMYWYRQDPGQGLRLIYYSQIVNDFQKGDIAEGYSVSREKKESFPLTVTSAQKNPTAFYLCASSSGRRNEKLFFGSGTQLSVL.

This clone has just one count. The chain couples TRBV6-5 to TRBJ2-7, with D possibly matching TRBD2 (5 bases). Germline V lookup: CDR1 MNHEY, CDR2 SVGAGI. This CDR3 region has 13 residues. Trimming pared 7 bases from V and 1 base from J, leaving 11 bases between. CDR3 DNA sequence: TGTGCCAGCACCCGTCCGGGGTCCTACGAGCAGTACTTC. This translates into CASTRPGSYEQYF.

The chain uses TRBV27 and TRBJ1-5; D uncertain. The CDR3 has 14 amino acids. V gave up 5 bases and J gave up 4 bases, with 12 bases separating them. Germline CDR1 is MNHEY and CDR2 is SMNVEV (reference sequence). In DNA form, the CDR3 reads TGTGCCAGCAGTGAACGAGGGAGTAATCAGCCCCAGCATTTT. Encoded protein: CASSERGSNQPQHF.

The chain couples TRBV11-2 to TRBJ1-6, with D perhaps TRBD1 (5 bases). The CDR3 extends over 16 amino acids. Germline lookup yields CDR1 SGHAT and CDR2 FQNNGV. V shed 5 bases and J shed 7 bases, with 18 bases lying between them. CDR3 in amino acids: CASSPPERAGNSPLHF. CDR3 bases: TGTGCCAGCAGCCCGCCCGAGCGGGCAGGGAATTCACCCCTCCACTTT. Supplemented by reference TRBV11-2 and TRBJ1-6, the full variable domain reads EAGVAQSPRYKIIEKRQSVAFWCNPISGHATLYWYQQILGQGPKLLIQFQNNGVVDDSQLPKDRFSAERLKGVDSTLKIQPAKLEDSAVYLCASSPPERAGNSPLHFGNGTRLTVT.

The genes are TRBV3-1 (or the pseudogene TRBV3-2) and TRBJ1-6; 7 bases line up with TRBD1. CDR1 and CDR2 (germline): LGHDT, YNNKEL (reference sequence). After removal of 5 bases from V and 9 bases from J, the junction contained 4 bases not matched to a gene. CDR3 length: 13 residues. For the CDR3, the DNA is TGTGCCAGCAGCGACACAGGGGTTTCACCCCTCCACTTT. Protein sequence: CASSDTGVSPLHF.

The table lists this clone with a count of one. The CDR3 bases are TGTGCCAGCAGCTTTGCCGGACAGGGGGTAAGTCAGCCCCAGCATTTT. Encoded protein: CASSFAGQGVSQPQHF. The chain joins TRBV7-2 to TRBJ1-5; the match to TRBD1 covers 10 bases. The germline V gene has CDR1 SGHTA and CDR2 FQGNSA. This CDR3 is 16 amino acids long. V lost 3 bases, J lost 6 bases, and 8 bases stayed unmatched.

The rearrangement joins TRBV27 to TRBJ1-1, with TRBD1 as a possible D gene (6 bases). Germline CDR1 is MNHEY and CDR2 is SMNVEV (reference sequence). V was pared by 6 bases and J by 0 bases, with 14 bases between. This CDR3 region has 15 residues. The CDR3 DNA follows: TGTGCCAGCAGCCCGCGCAGGGGCCTGAACACTGAAGCTTTCTTT. This translates into CASSPRRGLNTEAFF.

This chain connects TRBV10-3 to TRBJ1-5; D uncertain. The germline V gene has CDR1 ENHRY and CDR2 SYGVKD. CDR3 length: 15 residues. V was pared by 0 bases and J by 3 bases, with 9 bases between. The CDR3 region has the DNA TGTGCCATCAGTGAGTCTCTGGGATCCAATCAGCCCCAGCATTTT. Protein sequence: CAISESLGSNQPQHF.

The chain recombines TRBV7-8 with TRBJ2-7; 12 nucleotides line up with TRBD2. Losses at the gene ends were 1 base for V and 6 bases for J; bases not matched to a gene: 4. Germline CDR1 reads SGHVS; CDR2 reads FQNEAQ. The CDR3 is 15 amino acids. The CDR3 protein is CASSLVLLAGGEQYF. The CDR3 nucleotides read TGTGCCAGCAGCTTAGTTTTACTAGCGGGAGGCGAGCAGTACTTC.

The chain combines TRBV4-1 with TRBJ2-7; tentatively, D is TRBD2 (5 bases). V was pared by 1 base and J by 2 bases, with 12 bases between. The CDR3 has 15 amino acids. Germline V gives CDR1 MGHRA, CDR2 YSYEKL. The CDR3 DNA sequence: TGCGCCAGCAGCCAAGTGGCTGAGGGCCCCTACGAGCAGTACTTC. Protein: CASSQVAEGPYEQYF.

The J gene is TRBJ1-3, the V gene TRBV13; D gene uncertain. Trimming pared 0 bases from V and 4 bases from J, leaving 10 bases between. There are 15 residues in the CDR3. The V gene's germline CDR1 is PRHDT and CDR2 FYEKMQ (reference sequence). CDR3 sequence reads: CASSLGGEGGNTIYF. For the CDR3, the DNA is TGTGCCAGCAGCTTAGGCGGGGAAGGAGGAAACACCATATATTTT.

Written as DNA, the CDR3 is TGTGCCAGCAAAGGGAGCCGAGGGGAAAAACTGTTTTTT. Its translation: CASKGSRGEKLFF. The chain has TRBV2 and TRBJ1-4; D uncertain. V was clipped by 7 bases and J by 8 bases, with 14 bases between them. CDR3 length: 13 residues. Germline values: CDR1 SNHLY, CDR2 FYNNEI.

This chain joins TRBV5-1 and TRBJ2-7; 14 bases agree with TRBD2. Germline V CDR1 and CDR2: SGHRS, YFSETQ. The CDR3 length is 17 residues. Trimming removed 5 bases from V and 6 bases from J; junction bases left unmatched: 13. The CDR3, as DNA: TGCGCCAGCAGGCTTGACGTAGGACTAGCGGGAGGTGGCGAGCAGTACTTC. Translated: CASRLDVGLAGGGEQYF.

J is TRBJ1-1 and V is TRBV24-1; D possibly corresponds to TRBD1 (6 bases). The CDR3 spans 14 residues. Germline V gene sequence: CDR1 KGHDR, CDR2 SFDVKD. Trimming removed 7 bases at V and 5 bases at J, with 16 bases between. In DNA form, the CDR3 reads TGTGCCACCAGGAGGGGGGGGCGGGAAACTGAAGCTTTCTTT. The encoded protein is CATRRGGRETEAFF.

The chain couples TRBV3-1 (or the pseudogene TRBV3-2) to TRBJ1-1; TRBD1 matches 7 bases. The CDR3 totals 16 residues. CDR1 is LGHDT, CDR2 YNNKEL, per germline (reference sequence). Losses at the gene ends were 1 base for V and 0 bases for J; bases not matched to a gene: 5. Here the CDR3 reads CASSQVGTALNTEAFF. In DNA, the CDR3 is TGTGCCAGCAGCCAAGTGGGGACAGCGTTGAACACTGAAGCTTTCTTT.